Sequencing of this T cell receptor beta chain was carried out in a study of T cells after somatic rescue of genetic block. CDR1 SGHKS and CDR2 YYEKEE come from the germline V gene (reference sequence). The CDR3 spans 15 residues. V shed 0 bases and J shed 4 bases, with 10 bases lying between them. Here immunoSEQ multiplex PCR was the method, and the copy in TCRdb shows in-frame clones only, minus some. The sample lists fewer than 15,000 clones; about 70% were seen once. The J gene is TRBJ2-2, the V gene TRBV5-5, with D perhaps TRBD2 (6 bases). Sequencing was carried out using peripheral blood mononuclear cells (PBMCs). This TCR was recovered from a man in his late teens or twenties. The CDR3 DNA sequence: TGTGCCAGCAGCTTGGGACTAGAAGCCACCGGGGAGCTGTTTTTT. Translation gives CASSLGLEATGELFF.